These T cell receptor beta chains were read from a single sample in a study of cytomegalovirus exposure and HLA in healthy donors. Clones were sequenced by immunoSEQ multiplex PCR, and TCRdb holds only the in-frame ones, with some missing. Of 150,000 to 190,000 clones listed, 65% to 90% are singletons. Sample: PBMCs. These receptor sequences come from a woman aged 45-59 years in good health and CMV-seropositive. CDR3s include the opening cysteine and the closing phenylalanine or tryptophan. The D gene is left open where the match is weak. Expanded clones are given a class, and other clones once, few, many or no size at all.

CDR3nt: TGCGCCAGCAGCTCTACAGGGGGCGTCACCGGGGAGCTGTTTTTT
CDR3aa: CASSSTGGVTGELFF
v_gene: TRBV5-1
d_gene: TRBD1
j_gene: TRBJ2-2
abundance: .

CDR3nt: TGCGCCAGCAGCCCCGGGACAGCTGGAAACACCATATATTTT
CDR3aa: CASSPGTAGNTIYF
v_gene: TRBV5-1
d_gene: TRBD1
j_gene: TRBJ1-3
abundance: .

CDR3nt: TGTGCCAGCAGCGAGGGGACAGGGACTGGAAACACCATATATTTT
CDR3aa: CASSEGTGTGNTIYF
v_gene: TRBV6-5
d_gene: TRBD1
j_gene: TRBJ1-3
abundance: once

CDR3nt: TGTGCCAGCACGGAGCAGGGTTTCAGGAACACTGAAGCTTTCTTT
CDR3aa: CASTEQGFRNTEAFF
v_gene: TRBV2
d_gene: .
j_gene: TRBJ1-1
abundance: few

CDR3nt: TGCGCCAGCAGCCGGGGGGGTTTTAATGAAAAACTGTTTTTT
CDR3aa: CASSRGGFNEKLFF
v_gene: TRBV4-3
d_gene: .
j_gene: TRBJ1-4
abundance: .

CDR3nt: TGCGCCAGCAGCCAGAGCGGGGGCACCTACAATGAGCAGTTCTTC
CDR3aa: CASSQSGGTYNEQFF
v_gene: TRBV4-1
d_gene: TRBD2
j_gene: TRBJ2-1
abundance: .

CDR3nt: TGTGCCAGTAGTCCGCTGGACAGGGCCCTTAATCAGCCCCAGCATTTT
CDR3aa: CASSPLDRALNQPQHF
v_gene: TRBV19
d_gene: TRBD1
j_gene: TRBJ1-5
abundance: .

CDR3nt: TGTGCCAGCAGTACAGGGATGGGCACTGAAGCTTTCTTT
CDR3aa: CASSTGMGTEAFF
v_gene: TRBV27
d_gene: .
j_gene: TRBJ1-1
abundance: .

CDR3nt: TGTGCCAGCAGTGTGACTGGTGAGCAGTTCTTC
CDR3aa: CASSVTGEQFF
v_gene: TRBV6-1
d_gene: .
j_gene: TRBJ2-1
abundance: .

CDR3nt: TGCGCCAGCAGCCAATCCGGGGAAAAACTGTTTTTT
CDR3aa: CASSQSGEKLFF
v_gene: TRBV4-1
d_gene: .
j_gene: TRBJ1-4
abundance: .

CDR3nt: TGTGCCAGCAGCTCCGAATACAGGGGGTCGGGGAATGAGCAGTTCTTC
CDR3aa: CASSSEYRGSGNEQFF
v_gene: TRBV5-6
d_gene: TRBD1
j_gene: TRBJ2-1
abundance: .

CDR3nt: TGCGCCAGCAGTCAAAAGAATGAGACAGGGGGCCATCAGCCCCAGCATTTT
CDR3aa: CASSQKNETGGHQPQHF
v_gene: TRBV23-1
d_gene: TRBD1
j_gene: TRBJ1-5
abundance: .

CDR3nt: TGTGCCAGCAGCGTAGAAGGGACAGGGTACAACAATGAGCAGTTCTTC
CDR3aa: CASSVEGTGYNNEQFF
v_gene: TRBV9
d_gene: TRBD1
j_gene: TRBJ2-1
abundance: .

CDR3nt: TGTGCCAGCAGCTTAGAGCGGGACGGCAACGAGCAGTACTTC
CDR3aa: CASSLERDGNEQYF
v_gene: TRBV7-9
d_gene: TRBD2
j_gene: TRBJ2-7
abundance: .

CDR3nt: TGTGCCAGCAGCGGGGGGATCTACGAGCAGTACTTC
CDR3aa: CASSGGIYEQYF
v_gene: TRBV11-2
d_gene: .
j_gene: TRBJ2-7
abundance: .

CDR3nt: TGTGCCAGCAGCTTCGACAGGGTCGAGACCCAGTACTTC
CDR3aa: CASSFDRVETQYF
v_gene: TRBV5-4
d_gene: TRBD1
j_gene: TRBJ2-5
abundance: .

CDR3nt: TGTGCCAGCAGTATTGCAGGGGGCACGCGAGAAAAACTGTTTTTT
CDR3aa: CASSIAGGTREKLFF
v_gene: TRBV6-1
d_gene: TRBD1
j_gene: TRBJ1-4
abundance: .

CDR3nt: TGTGCCAGCGGACCGGGAGGGAACTCTGGAAACACCATATATTTT
CDR3aa: CASGPGGNSGNTIYF
v_gene: TRBV6-5
d_gene: .
j_gene: TRBJ1-3
abundance: once

CDR3nt: TGTGCCAGCAGCTTCGGGACAGGCTCTGAAGCTTTCTTT
CDR3aa: CASSFGTGSEAFF
v_gene: TRBV5-4
d_gene: TRBD1
j_gene: TRBJ1-1
abundance: .

CDR3nt: TGCGCCAGCAGCTTGACAGGGAACTACAATCAGCCCCAGCATTTT
CDR3aa: CASSLTGNYNQPQHF
v_gene: TRBV5-1
d_gene: .
j_gene: TRBJ1-5
abundance: .

CDR3nt: TGTGCCAGCAGCAAACCTAGCGGCGCGAACACCGGGGAGCTGTTTTTT
CDR3aa: CASSKPSGANTGELFF
v_gene: TRBV7-9
d_gene: TRBD2
j_gene: TRBJ2-2
abundance: .

CDR3nt: TGCGCCAGCAGCCAAGATCTTGGGACAGGGGGAGAAAAACTGTTTTTT
CDR3aa: CASSQDLGTGGEKLFF
v_gene: TRBV4-3
d_gene: TRBD1
j_gene: TRBJ1-4
abundance: .

CDR3nt: TGTGCCAGCAGCTTGGACGCGATAAGCTCCTACGAGCAGTACTTC
CDR3aa: CASSLDAISSYEQYF
v_gene: TRBV5-4
d_gene: .
j_gene: TRBJ2-7
abundance: .

CDR3nt: TGCAGCGTTGAGGGCCGCTATGGCTACACCTTC
CDR3aa: CSVEGRYGYTF
v_gene: TRBV29-1
d_gene: .
j_gene: TRBJ1-2
abundance: .

CDR3nt: TGTGCCAGCAGCTTAGCAAGGCCAGGGGGCAATCAGCCCCAGCATTTT
CDR3aa: CASSLARPGGNQPQHF
v_gene: TRBV7-8
d_gene: .
j_gene: TRBJ1-5
abundance: .

CDR3nt: TGTGCCAGCAGCGTCCCTCAGCGGGGGCTGACGCAGTATTTT
CDR3aa: CASSVPQRGLTQYF
v_gene: TRBV7-8
d_gene: TRBD2
j_gene: TRBJ2-3
abundance: .

CDR3nt: TGTGCCAGTAGTTCTGCGACAGGGTTCTACGAGCAGTACTTC
CDR3aa: CASSSATGFYEQYF
v_gene: TRBV19
d_gene: TRBD1
j_gene: TRBJ2-7
abundance: .

CDR3nt: TGCGCCAGCAGTCGACTAGTTGCGAGCAATGAGCAGTTCTTC
CDR3aa: CASSRLVASNEQFF
v_gene: TRBV23-1
d_gene: .
j_gene: TRBJ2-1
abundance: .

CDR3nt: TGTGCCAGCAGCCCGACAGGGGCCCAGCCCCAGCATTTT
CDR3aa: CASSPTGAQPQHF
v_gene: TRBV7-8
d_gene: TRBD1
j_gene: TRBJ1-5
abundance: .

CDR3nt: TGTGCCAGCAGCGACGACAGGGGGTTTATCTCCGGGGAGCTGTTTTTT
CDR3aa: CASSDDRGFISGELFF
v_gene: TRBV9
d_gene: TRBD1
j_gene: TRBJ2-2
abundance: .

CDR3nt: TGTGCCAGCAGCGAAGGACAGGGGGGCGCTGAAGCTTTCTTT
CDR3aa: CASSEGQGGAEAFF
v_gene: TRBV7-6
d_gene: TRBD1
j_gene: TRBJ1-1
abundance: .

CDR3nt: TGCGCCAGCAGCTTGGCATTTGGTCAGGGCTACACCTTC
CDR3aa: CASSLAFGQGYTF
v_gene: TRBV5-1
d_gene: .
j_gene: TRBJ1-2
abundance: .

CDR3nt: TGTGCCAGCAGCCCCTCATACAGGGACGGTACAGATACGCAGTATTTT
CDR3aa: CASSPSYRDGTDTQYF
v_gene: TRBV9
d_gene: .
j_gene: TRBJ2-3
abundance: few

CDR3nt: TGTGCCAGCAGTGATGGGGGGACAGTCAGCACAGATACGCAGTATTTT
CDR3aa: CASSDGGTVSTDTQYF
v_gene: TRBV6-1
d_gene: .
j_gene: TRBJ2-3
abundance: .

CDR3nt: TGTGCCAGCAGCTTACAGGGAAAGGGAATCACCGGGGAGCTGTTTTTT
CDR3aa: CASSLQGKGITGELFF
v_gene: TRBV5-4
d_gene: .
j_gene: TRBJ2-2
abundance: .